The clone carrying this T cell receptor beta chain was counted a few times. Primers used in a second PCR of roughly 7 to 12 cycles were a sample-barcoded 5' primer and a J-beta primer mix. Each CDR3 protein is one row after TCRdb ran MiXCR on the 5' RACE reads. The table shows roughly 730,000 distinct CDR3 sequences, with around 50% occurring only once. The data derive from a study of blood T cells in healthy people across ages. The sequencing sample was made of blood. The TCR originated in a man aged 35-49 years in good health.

CDR3 sequence: CASSEAVQGGRTEAFF. The DNA of the CDR3 is TGTGCCAGCAGTGAAGCGGTGCAGGGTGGTAGGACTGAAGCTTTCTTT. The chain has TRBV2 and TRBJ1-1; the D gene is possibly TRBD1 (5 bases). Germline lookup yields CDR1 SNHLY and CDR2 FYNNEI. The germline V and J ends were trimmed by 0 bases and 5 bases, with 16 bases remaining between them. The CDR3 contains 16 residues.